This record concerns one T cell receptor (beta chain) sequence. Chain pairing is unknown; alpha and beta were sequenced separately. Clones were read by immunoSEQ multiplex PCR, and TCRdb kept only the in-frame ones, dropping some. The data show tens of thousands of clones, 80% to 85% seen once. This sample was taken from a study of T cells in tuberculosis. Study context: CD1B tetramers identified T cells specific for mycobacterial lipid GMM.

Study results and caveats: Some low-affinity tetramer-binding T cells may be absent from this sample.

After thawing and overnight rest, PBMC were stained with GMM-loaded CD1B tetramer, viability dye and anti-CD3 for sorting. The lipid loaded on the CD1B tetramers was C32 glucose monomycolate from Rhodococcus equi. PBMC for tetramer sorting were first depleted of CD14-expressing monocytes. The clonotype was recovered from an adult woman with latent tuberculosis. The sample was CD1b-GMM tetramer-negative cells sorted from PBMCs.

CDR3 region: CASRGAGVNTGELFF. The CDR3 DNA reads as TGCGCCAGCAGGGGGGCGGGGGTGAACACCGGGGAGCTGTTTTTT. The J gene is TRBJ2-2, the V gene TRBV4-1, with D perhaps TRBD2 (7 bases). This CDR3 region has 15 residues. V lost 6 bases and J 1 base, leaving 12 bases between the germline ends. Per germline, CDR1 MGHRA and CDR2 YSYEKL.